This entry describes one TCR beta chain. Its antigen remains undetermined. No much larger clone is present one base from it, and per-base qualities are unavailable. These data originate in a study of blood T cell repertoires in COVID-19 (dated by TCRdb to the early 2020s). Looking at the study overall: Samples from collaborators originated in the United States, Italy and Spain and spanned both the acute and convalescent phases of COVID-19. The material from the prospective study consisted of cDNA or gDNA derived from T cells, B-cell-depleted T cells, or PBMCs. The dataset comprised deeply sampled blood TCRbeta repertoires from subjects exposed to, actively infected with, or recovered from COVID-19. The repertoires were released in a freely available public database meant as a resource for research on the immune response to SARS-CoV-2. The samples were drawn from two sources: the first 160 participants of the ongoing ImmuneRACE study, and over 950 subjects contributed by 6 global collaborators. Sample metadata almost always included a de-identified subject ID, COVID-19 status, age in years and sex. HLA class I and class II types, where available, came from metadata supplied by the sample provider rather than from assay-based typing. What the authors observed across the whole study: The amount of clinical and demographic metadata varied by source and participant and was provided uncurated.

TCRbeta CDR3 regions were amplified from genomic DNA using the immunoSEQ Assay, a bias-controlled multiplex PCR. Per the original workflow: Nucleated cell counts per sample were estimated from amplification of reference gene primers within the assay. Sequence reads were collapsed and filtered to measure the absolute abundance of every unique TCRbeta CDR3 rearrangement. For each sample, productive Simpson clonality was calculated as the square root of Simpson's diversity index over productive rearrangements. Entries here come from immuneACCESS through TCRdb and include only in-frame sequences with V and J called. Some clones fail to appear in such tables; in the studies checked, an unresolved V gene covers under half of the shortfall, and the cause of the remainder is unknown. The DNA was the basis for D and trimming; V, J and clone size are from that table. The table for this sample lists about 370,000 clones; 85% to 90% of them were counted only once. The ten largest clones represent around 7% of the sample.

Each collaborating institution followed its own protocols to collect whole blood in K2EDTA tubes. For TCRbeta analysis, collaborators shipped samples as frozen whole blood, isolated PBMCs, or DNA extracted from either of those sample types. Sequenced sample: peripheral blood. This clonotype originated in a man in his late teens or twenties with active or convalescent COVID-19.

The encoded CDR3 is CASSPESNYGYTF. At the DNA level, the sequence is TGTGCCAGCAGCCCCGAGAGTAACTATGGCTACACCTTC. Recombination joined TRBV11-2 with TRBJ1-2, with the D gene not confidently named. CDR1 and CDR2 are read off the germline V gene as SGHAT and FQNNGV. The cysteine opens and the phenylalanine closes a CDR3 of 13 amino acids. Just CDR3 DNA is preserved here, 39 bases in frame from base 1. V loses 5 bases of germline sequence and J loses 1 base, and the interval between the two ends is 8 bases. Outside the CDR3, residues come from the reference TRBV11-2 and TRBJ1-2 proteins, so the full variable domain is: EAGVAQSPRYKIIEKRQSVAFWCNPISGHATLYWYQQILGQGPKLLIQFQNNGVVDDSQLPKDRFSAERLKGVDSTLKIQPAKLEDSAVYLCASSPESNYGYTFGSGTRLTVV.